The 10 T cell receptor beta chains listed next were all sequenced from one sample in a study of PD-1 blockade in classical Hodgkin lymphoma. With no exception, relapse followed autologous stem cell transplantation in all patients, and brentuximab vedotin exposure varied. The data were produced by immunoSEQ multiplex PCR, yet TCRdb's version contains in-frame clones alone and is incomplete. Here the sample spans under 25,000 clones, roughly 80% being singletons. Sequences were derived from peripheral blood mononuclear cells (PBMCs), sampled at baseline. These receptors were collected from a human donor with classical Hodgkin lymphoma.

This clone was observed once. This chain connects TRBV7-6 to TRBJ1-4, with 7 bases matching TRBD1. Germline assignment: CDR1 SGHVS and CDR2 FNYEAQ. The CDR3 is 17 residues long. V was pared by 5 bases and J by 1 base, with 10 bases of the junction left unmatched. The CDR3 DNA follows: TGTGCCAGCAGCCCGATGAGGGGGCAGGGAACTAATGAAAAACTGTTTTTT. Its translation is CASSPMRGQGTNEKLFF.

J is TRBJ1-3 and V is TRBV21-1. TRBV21-1 is noted as a pseudogene. CDR3 length: 16 residues. CDR3: CASSKEEDLSGNTIYF. The CDR3 DNA is TGTGCCAGCAGCAAAGAGGAGGATCTCTCTGGAAACACCATATATTTT.

The chain uses TRBV19 and TRBJ1-6; TRBD1 might be the D (5 bases). Germline CDR1 LNHDA, CDR2 SQIVND (reference sequence). This CDR3 spans 16 amino acids. Trimming removed 1 base from V and 10 bases from J, with 17 bases in between. The CDR3 bases are TGTGCCAGTAGTATAGTATCCCCGCAGGGACGGTCACCCCTCCACTTT. Translating gives CASSIVSPQGRSPLHF.

This clone appeared a few times. This chain links TRBV7-9 with TRBJ1-6; 7 bases are a match to TRBD1. V lost 4 bases and J lost 7; bases outside the gene matches: 16. This CDR3 region has 18 residues. Per the germline V gene, CDR1 is SEHNR and CDR2 is FQNEAQ (reference sequence). The CDR3 bases are TGTGCCAGCAGCTCAGAGCTCCGGACAGGCCGAGTGAATTCACCCCTCCACTTT. It encodes CASSSELRTGRVNSPLHF.

This sequence joins TRBV27 and TRBJ1-5, with a weak D call TRBD1 (5 bases). CDR3 length: 13 residues. CDR1 and CDR2 from the germline V gene are MNHEY and SMNVEV (reference sequence). The V gene lost 5 bases and the J gene lost 3 bases, with 8 bases spanning the gap. In DNA, the CDR3 is TGTGCCAGCAGTGACAGATCCAATCAGCCCCAGCATTTT. As protein: CASSDRSNQPQHF.

The chain carries TRBV7-2 and TRBJ2-5, with 8 bases fitting TRBD1. The CDR3 has 14 residues. Trimming removed 7 bases from V and 7 bases from J; junction bases left unmatched: 11. Germline loops: CDR1 SGHTA, CDR2 FQGNSA. In nucleotides, the CDR3 is TGTGCCAGCACCTTGGGACAGGCCGTGGGGACCCAGTACTTC. Translated: CASTLGQAVGTQYF. The entire variable domain, with the rest obtained from reference TRBV7-2 and TRBJ2-5, is as follows: GAGVSQSPSNKVTEKGKDVELRCDPISGHTALYWYRQSLGQGLEFLIYFQGNSAPDKSGLPSDRFSAERTGGSVSTLTIQRTQQEDSAVYLCASTLGQAVGTQYFGPGTRLLVL.

This clone was counted only a few times. The chain employs TRBV30 and TRBJ1-2; D ambiguous. Germline CDR1 GTSNPN, CDR2 SVGIG (reference sequence). Trimming cost V 0 bases and J 3 bases, with 8 bases left between them. The CDR3 runs 13 residues. CDR3 loop: CAWSVPSYYGYTF. In DNA, the CDR3 is TGTGCCTGGAGTGTGCCAAGCTACTATGGCTACACCTTC.

V and J are TRBV28 and TRBJ1-2, with TRBD1 matching 8 bases. Germline V gives CDR1 MDHEN, CDR2 SYDVKM. V lost 6 bases and J lost 2; bases outside the gene matches: 2. The CDR3 spans 13 residues. CDR3 in amino acids: CASSDRGNYGYTF. In DNA form, the CDR3 reads TGTGCCAGCAGCGACAGGGGCAACTATGGCTACACCTTC.

The rearrangement uses TRBV5-8 and TRBJ1-1; D not resolved. V was pared by 0 bases and J by 7 bases, with 10 bases between. Germline assignment: CDR1 SGHTS and CDR2 YDEGEE. This CDR3 has 13 amino acids. The CDR3 region has the DNA TGTGCCAGCAGCTTGGTGGCAGGCATTGAAGCTTTCTTT. It specifies CASSLVAGIEAFF.

CDR3 sequence: CASSLDDYEQYF. The CDR3 nucleotides are TGCGCCAGCAGCTTAGACGACTACGAGCAGTACTTC. The chain has TRBV5-1 and TRBJ2-7; D gene unclear. Looked up from germline, CDR1 is SGHRS and CDR2 is YFSETQ. The CDR3 sequence is 12 residues long. V was pared by 2 bases and J by 3 bases, with 6 bases between.